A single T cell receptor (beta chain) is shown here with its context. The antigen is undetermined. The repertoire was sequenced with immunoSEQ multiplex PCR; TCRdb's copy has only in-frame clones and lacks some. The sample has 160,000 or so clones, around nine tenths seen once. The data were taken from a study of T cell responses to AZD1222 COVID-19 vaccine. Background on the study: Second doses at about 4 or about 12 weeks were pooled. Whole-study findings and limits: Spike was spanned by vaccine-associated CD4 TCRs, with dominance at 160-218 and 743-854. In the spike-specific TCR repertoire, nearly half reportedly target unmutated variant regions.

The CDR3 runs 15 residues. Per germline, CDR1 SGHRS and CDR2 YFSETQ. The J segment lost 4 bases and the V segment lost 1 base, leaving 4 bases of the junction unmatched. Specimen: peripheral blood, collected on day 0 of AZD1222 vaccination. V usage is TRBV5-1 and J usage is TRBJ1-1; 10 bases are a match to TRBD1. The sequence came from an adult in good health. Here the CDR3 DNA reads TGCGCCAGCAGCTTGTTGGGACAGGGGATCACTGAAGCTTTCTTT. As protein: CASSLLGQGITEAFF. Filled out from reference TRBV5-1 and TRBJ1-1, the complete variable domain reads KAGVTQTPRYLIKTRGQQVTLSCSPISGHRSVSWYQQTPGQGLQFLFEYFSETQRNKGNFPGRFSGRQFSNSRSEMNVSTLELGDSALYLCASSLLGQGITEAFFGQGTRLTVV.